Listed below are T cell receptor beta chains from one sample, sequenced in a study of CD8 T cells in Susac syndrome. TCRdb reprocessed the immunoSEQ multiplex PCR reads with MiXCR, giving one entry per CDR3 protein. The sample gives roughly 200,000 distinct CDR3 sequences, roughly 94% of which show up once; 0.099% is in the top ten. The specimen was CD4+ T cells from PBMCs. Receptors were obtained from a human donor with Susac syndrome. CDR3s include the opening cysteine and the closing phenylalanine or tryptophan. Fields, in order: clone size, J gene, D gene, V gene, CDR3 protein, CDR3 DNA. D genes are given only for firm matches. Not every row has a clone size; where given, it reads once, few, many or a size class.

size: -
J: TRBJ2-3
D: TRBD1
V: TRBV12-3/TRBV12-4
CDR3: CASSYRSRDRGSTDTQYF
DNA: TGTGCCAGCAGTTACCGCTCCAGGGACAGGGGTTCCACAGATACGCAGTATTTT

size: -
J: TRBJ1-1
D: -
V: TRBV6-6
CDR3: CASSPVDEAFF
DNA: TGTGCCAGCAGCCCTGTGGATGAAGCTTTCTTT

size: -
J: TRBJ2-1
D: TRBD2
V: TRBV7-2
CDR3: CASSLVGGGEYNEQFF
DNA: TGTGCCAGCAGCTTAGTAGGCGGGGGGGAATACAATGAGCAGTTCTTC

size: -
J: TRBJ1-1
D: -
V: TRBV28
CDR3: CASTENTEAFF
DNA: TGTGCCAGCACGGAAAACACTGAAGCTTTCTTT

size: -
J: TRBJ2-1
D: TRBD2
V: TRBV2
CDR3: CASRATSGGHNEQFF
DNA: TGTGCCAGCAGGGCGACTAGCGGGGGGCACAATGAGCAGTTCTTC

size: -
J: TRBJ1-6
D: -
V: TRBV6-5
CDR3: CASTKNPGSPLHF
DNA: TGTGCCAGCACCAAAAACCCCGGGTCACCCCTCCACTTT

size: -
J: TRBJ2-2
D: TRBD1
V: TRBV6-1
CDR3: CASSEQTGGTGELFF
DNA: TGTGCCAGCAGTGAGCAGACAGGGGGGACCGGGGAGCTGTTTTTT

size: once
J: TRBJ2-4
D: TRBD1
V: TRBV28
CDR3: CASSSGGRSKNIQYF
DNA: TGTGCCAGCAGTTCAGGGGGCCGGTCCAAAAACATTCAGTACTTC

size: -
J: TRBJ1-3
D: -
V: TRBV30
CDR3: CAWRGAGNTIYF
DNA: TGTGCCTGGAGGGGAGCTGGAAACACCATATATTTT

size: -
J: TRBJ1-2
D: -
V: TRBV20-1
CDR3: CSARDAGTSNYGYTF
DNA: TGCAGTGCTAGAGACGCCGGGACCTCCAACTATGGCTACACCTTC

size: -
J: TRBJ2-7
D: -
V: TRBV6-5
CDR3: CASSYALQNYEQYF
DNA: TGTGCCAGCAGTTACGCCTTACAGAACTACGAGCAGTACTTC

size: -
J: TRBJ2-7
D: TRBD2
V: TRBV7-2
CDR3: CASSLGVAGNSYEQYF
DNA: TGTGCCAGCAGCTTAGGAGTAGCGGGAAACTCCTACGAGCAGTACTTC

size: -
J: TRBJ2-3
D: TRBD2
V: TRBV6-2/TRBV6-3
CDR3: CASGDSEREDTQYF
DNA: TGTGCCAGCGGCGACTCGGAGCGGGAAGATACGCAGTATTTT

size: once
J: TRBJ2-1
D: -
V: TRBV29-1
CDR3: CSVGGVYNEQFF
DNA: TGCAGCGTTGGGGGGGTGTACAATGAGCAGTTCTTC

size: few
J: TRBJ2-7
D: -
V: TRBV11-2
CDR3: CASSSIIRQGAGRGYEQYF
DNA: TGTGCCAGCAGCTCCATTATCAGGCAGGGAGCCGGAAGGGGCTACGAGCAGTACTTC

size: -
J: TRBJ2-5
D: TRBD1
V: TRBV27
CDR3: CASRPYGQGTETQYF
DNA: TGTGCCAGCCGTCCATACGGACAGGGAACGGAGACCCAGTACTTC

size: -
J: TRBJ2-4
D: -
V: TRBV4-1
CDR3: CASSRAPERKNIQYF
DNA: TGCGCCAGCAGCCGGGCGCCAGAGCGCAAAAACATTCAGTACTTC

size: -
J: TRBJ2-7
D: -
V: TRBV28
CDR3: CATSGAGWISYEQYF
DNA: TGTGCCACCTCAGGGGCGGGGTGGATCTCCTACGAGCAGTACTTC